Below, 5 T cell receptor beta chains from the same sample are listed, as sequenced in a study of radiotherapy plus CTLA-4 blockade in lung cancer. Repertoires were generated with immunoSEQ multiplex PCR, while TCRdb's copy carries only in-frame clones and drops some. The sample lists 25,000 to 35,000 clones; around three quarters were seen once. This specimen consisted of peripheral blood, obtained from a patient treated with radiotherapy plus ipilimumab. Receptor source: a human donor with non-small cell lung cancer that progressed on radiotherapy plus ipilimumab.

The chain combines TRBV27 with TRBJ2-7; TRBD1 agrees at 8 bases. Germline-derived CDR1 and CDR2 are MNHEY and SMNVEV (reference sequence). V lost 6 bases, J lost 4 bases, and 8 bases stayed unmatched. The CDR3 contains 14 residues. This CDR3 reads CASSRTGYSYEQYF. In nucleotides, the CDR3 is TGTGCCAGCAGCAGGACAGGGTATAGTTACGAGCAGTACTTC.

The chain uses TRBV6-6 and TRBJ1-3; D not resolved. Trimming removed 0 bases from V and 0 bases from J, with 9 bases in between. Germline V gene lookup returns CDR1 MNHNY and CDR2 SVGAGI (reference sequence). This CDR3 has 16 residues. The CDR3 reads CASSYSEAASGNTIYF. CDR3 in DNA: TGTGCCAGCAGTTACTCGGAGGCAGCCTCTGGAAACACCATATATTTT.

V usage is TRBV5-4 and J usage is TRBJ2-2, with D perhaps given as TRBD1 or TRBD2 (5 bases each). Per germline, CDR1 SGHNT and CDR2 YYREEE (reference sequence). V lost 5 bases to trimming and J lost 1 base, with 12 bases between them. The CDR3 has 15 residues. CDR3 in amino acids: CASRADGGNTGELFF. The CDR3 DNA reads TGTGCCAGCAGGGCGGATGGGGGGAACACCGGGGAGCTGTTTTTT. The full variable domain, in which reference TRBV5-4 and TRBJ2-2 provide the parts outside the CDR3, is ETGVTQSPTHLIKTRGQQVTLRCSSQSGHNTVSWYQQALGQGPQFIFQYYREEENGRGNFPPRFSGLQFPNYSSELNVNALELDDSALYLCASRADGGNTGELFFGEGSRLTVL.

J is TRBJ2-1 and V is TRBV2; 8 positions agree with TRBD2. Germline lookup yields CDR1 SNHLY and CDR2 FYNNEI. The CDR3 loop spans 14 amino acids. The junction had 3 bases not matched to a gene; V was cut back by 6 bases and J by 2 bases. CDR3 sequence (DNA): TGTGCCAGCAGGGCGGGAGGCACCTACAATGAGCAGTTCTTC. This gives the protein CASRAGGTYNEQFF.

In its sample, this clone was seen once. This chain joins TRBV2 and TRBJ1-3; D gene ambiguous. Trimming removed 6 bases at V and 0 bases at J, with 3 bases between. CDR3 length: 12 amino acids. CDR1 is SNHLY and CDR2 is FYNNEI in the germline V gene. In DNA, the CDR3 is TGTGCCAGCAGGGACTCTGGAAACACCATATATTTT. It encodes CASRDSGNTIYF.